The 14 T cell receptor beta chains in this list originate from one sample, sequenced in a study of shared clonotypes between healthy human individuals. Method: immunoSEQ multiplex PCR; TCRdb's copy keeps in-frame clones and lacks some. The repertoire consists of about 2,200,000 clones, with approximately 94% occurring once and the leading ten covering 1.7%. Naivety among CD8 cells was defined by CD45RO negativity and positive CCR7 selection, thereby excluding terminally differentiated effector memory CD45RA+ cells. Source material: naive CD8+ T cells from PBMCs. These receptors were collected from a man younger than 30 in good health. Some clones in this sample may be carry-over from other donors' samples.

The chain uses TRBV9 and TRBJ2-1; D gene ambiguous. V was cut by 4 bases and J by 0 bases, with 17 bases left in between. The CDR3 totals 17 residues. Germline V gene sequence: CDR1 SGDLS, CDR2 YYNGEE. CDR3 nucleotide sequence: TGTGCCAGCAGCCCCCAGCCCCCTAGTTCCTCCTACAATGAGCAGTTCTTC. Translation: CASSPQPPSSSYNEQFF.

This chain joins TRBV28 and TRBJ2-1; no definite D call. From germline, CDR1 is MDHEN and CDR2 SYDVKM. The CDR3 is 14 amino acids. The V end was cut by 10 bases, the J end by 0 bases, with 13 bases between. CDR3 DNA: TGTGCCACCTGGGCGGAGACCTCCTACAATGAGCAGTTCTTC. The encoded protein is CATWAETSYNEQFF.

This chain links TRBV29-1 with TRBJ2-1; D tentatively reads TRBD1 or TRBD2 (5 bases each). CDR1 and CDR2 (germline): SQVTM, ANQGSEA. The CDR3 loop spans 15 amino acids. V lost 7 bases to trimming and J lost 1 base, with 17 bases between them. The CDR3 here is CSAEGGAGSYNEQFF. In DNA, the CDR3 is TGCAGCGCTGAGGGTGGGGCTGGGTCCTACAATGAGCAGTTCTTC.

This clone was found once. The V gene is TRBV6-6, the J gene TRBJ2-1, with D possibly being TRBD1 or TRBD2 (5 bases each). Germline CDR1 and CDR2: MNHNY and SVGAGI (reference sequence). The CDR3 spans 15 residues. The V end lost 7 bases, the J end lost 7 bases, and 20 bases lay between the germline ends. CDR3 in amino acids: CASTQLGTSKNEQFF. The CDR3 region has the DNA TGTGCCAGCACCCAGTTGGGGACCTCCAAGAATGAGCAGTTCTTC.

This chain joins TRBV9 and TRBJ1-5, with 11 bases that match TRBD1. Trimming took 4 bases from V and 6 from J; bases not matched to a gene: 12. The CDR3 runs 17 residues. Germline lookup yields CDR1 SGDLS and CDR2 YYNGEE. CDR3 loop: CASSPSPRTGGIQPQHF. CDR3 bases: TGTGCCAGCAGCCCAAGTCCCCGGACAGGGGGCATTCAGCCCCAGCATTTT.

The chain has TRBV2 and TRBJ2-5; D unresolved. From germline, CDR1 is SNHLY and CDR2 FYNNEI. This CDR3 region has 15 residues. Trimming pared 1 base from V and 7 bases from J, leaving 16 bases between. The CDR3 region is CASSEVMIQIGTQYF. The CDR3 DNA sequence: TGTGCCAGCAGTGAAGTGATGATCCAAATTGGGACCCAGTACTTC.

The V call is TRBV19, the J call TRBJ2-6; D call uncertain. The V end was cut by 7 bases, the J end by 0 bases, with 13 bases between. From germline, CDR1 is LNHDA and CDR2 SQIVND (reference sequence). This CDR3 is 16 amino acids long. CDR3 bases: TGTGCCAGTACTGGGTCCTCCTTCTCTGGGGCCAACGTCCTGACTTTC. This gives the protein CASTGSSFSGANVLTF.

The rearrangement joins TRBV4-2 to TRBJ2-7, with a possible D match to TRBD1 (6 bases). Germline loops: CDR1 LGHNA, CDR2 YNFKEQ. Trimming cost V 1 base and J 2 bases, with 12 bases left between them. This CDR3 has 15 amino acids. The CDR3 DNA reads as TGTGCCAGCAGCCAAGGTACTACAGGGACCTACGAGCAGTACTTC. Its translation is CASSQGTTGTYEQYF.

This clone was seen only once. The chain joins TRBV7-9 to TRBJ2-7; 10 bases map to TRBD2. The length of the CDR3 is 16 residues. The J segment lost 6 bases and the V segment lost 5 bases, leaving 13 bases of the junction unmatched. Germline CDR1 is SEHNR and CDR2 is FQNEAQ (reference sequence). CDR3 nucleotide sequence: TGTGCCAGCAGCCAAGGCCCTAGCGGGGGCGTTGTCGAGCAGTACTTC. This gives the protein CASSQGPSGGVVEQYF.

This clone showed up just once. CDR3 protein: CASSALNSYNEQFF. The CDR3 nucleotides are TGTGCCAGTAGTGCCTTAAACTCCTACAATGAGCAGTTCTTC. V is TRBV19 and J is TRBJ2-1; D unclear. Germline V lookup: CDR1 LNHDA, CDR2 SQIVND (reference sequence). The CDR3 is made up of 14 amino acids. V lost 5 bases and J 0 bases, leaving 8 bases between the germline ends.

J is TRBJ1-2 and V is TRBV27; no clear D gene. The CDR3 covers 14 residues. Trimming cost V 6 bases and J 4 bases, with 15 bases left between them. The V gene's germline CDR1 is MNHEY and CDR2 SMNVEV (reference sequence). CDR3 bases: TGTGCCAGCAGCCCCCGGGAGCACTTCTATGGCTACACCTTC. It yields the protein CASSPREHFYGYTF.

This chain links TRBV19 with TRBJ2-1, with D tentatively TRBD2 (6 bases). The length of the CDR3 is 12 residues. V dropped 6 bases and J dropped 7 bases, with 10 bases sitting between them. The V gene's germline CDR1 is LNHDA and CDR2 SQIVND (reference sequence). CDR3 in DNA: TGTGCCAGTAGAAGCGGGTGGAATGAGCAGTTCTTC. Translating gives CASRSGWNEQFF.

V is TRBV27 and J is TRBJ2-1, with D unresolved. Trimming left V 3 bases short and J 10 bases short, with 10 bases between. This CDR3 is built from 12 residues. CDR1 is MNHEY, CDR2 SMNVEV, per germline (reference sequence). The CDR3 DNA is TGTGCCAGCAGTTTTGTGGGATGGGAGCAGTTCTTC. This sequence encodes CASSFVGWEQFF.

The gene calls are TRBV7-9 and TRBJ1-4, with D maybe TRBD1 (5 bases). Trimming removed 5 bases from V and 1 base from J, with 14 bases in between. This CDR3 has 16 amino acids. Germline CDR1 reads SEHNR; CDR2 reads FQNEAQ (reference sequence). The CDR3 nucleotides are TGTGCCAGCAGCCACCTTGGGGCGGAAACTAATGAAAAACTGTTTTTT. This codes for CASSHLGAETNEKLFF.